Listed here are 25 T cell receptor beta chains from one sample, sequenced in a study of T cell responses to AZD1222 COVID-19 vaccine. Here immunoSEQ multiplex PCR was the method, and the copy in TCRdb shows in-frame clones only, minus some. The table lists around 100,000 clones, approximately 83% of them singletons, with roughly 6% in the top ten. The starting material was peripheral blood, obtained on day 0 of AZD1222 vaccination. Source of these receptors: an adult in good health.

The CDR3 region is CASSSGTSGIAGELFF. The CDR3 DNA sequence: TGTGCCAGCAGCTCCGGGACTAGCGGAATCGCCGGGGAGCTGTTTTTT. V is TRBV5-6 and J is TRBJ2-2; TRBD2 agrees at 11 bases. V trimming: 3 bases; J trimming: 6 bases; junction bases outside the gene matches: 7. CDR1 and CDR2 (germline): SGHDT, YYEEEE. The CDR3 length is 16 residues.

The chain employs TRBV7-8 and TRBJ1-1; 8 bases fit TRBD1. Losses at the gene ends were 8 bases for V and 6 bases for J; bases not matched to a gene: 11. This CDR3 is 14 amino acids long. Germline V gene sequence: CDR1 SGHVS, CDR2 FQNEAQ. This chain's CDR3 is CASSTGGKSSEAFF. In nucleotides, the CDR3 is TGTGCCAGCTCCACAGGGGGGAAGAGTTCTGAAGCTTTCTTT.

J is TRBJ1-5 and V is TRBV6-4; no reliable D call. V was pared by 9 bases and J by 5 bases, with 17 bases between. Germline CDR1 MRHNA, CDR2 SNTAGT. This CDR3 has 14 residues. CDR3 sequence: CARWEPGRDQPQHF. CDR3 DNA: TGTGCCAGATGGGAGCCGGGAAGGGATCAGCCCCAGCATTTT.

The chain couples TRBV30 to TRBJ2-2; no clear D gene. CDR1 is GTSNPN, CDR2 SVGIG, per germline (reference sequence). V gave up 0 bases and J gave up 4 bases, with 9 bases separating them. This CDR3 contains 14 residues. The DNA of the CDR3 is TGTGCCTGGAGTGTACGTCAGTTCACCGGGGAGCTGTTTTTT. Amino acid sequence: CAWSVRQFTGELFF.

The chain has TRBV28 and TRBJ1-1, with D perhaps TRBD1 (5 bases). This CDR3 has 12 amino acids. V lost 6 bases to trimming and J lost 11 bases, with 16 bases between them. Germline V gene data show CDR1 as MDHEN and CDR2 as SYDVKM. CDR3 in amino acids: CASSPLDQGAFF. CDR3 bases: TGTGCCAGCAGCCCCCTGGATCAGGGTGCTTTCTTT. The full variable domain, in which reference TRBV28 and TRBJ1-1 provide the parts outside the CDR3, is DVKVTQSSRYLVKRTGEKVFLECVQDMDHENMFWYRQDPGLGLRLIYFSYDVKMKEKGDIPEGYSVSREKKERFSLILESASTNQTSMYLCASSPLDQGAFFGQGTRLTVV.

This chain joins TRBV3-1 (or the pseudogene TRBV3-2) and TRBJ2-7; 9 nucleotides match TRBD1. From germline, CDR1 is LGHDT and CDR2 YNNKEL (reference sequence). The V and J ends lost 3 bases and 5 bases, in that order; junction bases with no gene match: 11. The CDR3 runs 16 residues. The CDR3 reads CASSHDAGTGLNEQYF. CDR3 in DNA: TGTGCCAGCAGCCACGACGCCGGGACAGGGCTGAACGAGCAGTACTTC.

This chain connects TRBV6-4 to TRBJ2-2; no definite D call. Looked up from germline, CDR1 is MRHNA and CDR2 is SNTAGT. The CDR3 spans 15 residues. Trimming stripped 4 bases from V and 3 bases from J, with 12 bases between. The CDR3 DNA reads as TGTGCCAGCAGTGGACTGACGGACGACACCGGGGAGCTGTTTTTT. This codes for CASSGLTDDTGELFF.

J is TRBJ1-2 and V is TRBV6-5; D is undetermined. V was cut by 0 bases and J by 0 bases, with 11 bases left in between. The CDR3 has 16 residues. CDR1 is MNHEY, CDR2 SVGAGI, per germline. DNA for the CDR3: TGTGCCAGCAGTTACTCGAAAGGGAGCACTAACTATGGCTACACCTTC. Translated: CASSYSKGSTNYGYTF.

This clone was detected only a few times. J is TRBJ2-2 and V is TRBV11-2; the D gene is possibly TRBD1 (5 bases). CDR3 length: 14 residues. Germline CDR1 is SGHAT and CDR2 is FQNNGV. V shed 4 bases and J shed 5 bases, with 11 bases lying between them. The CDR3 coding sequence is TGTGCCAGCAGCTACATAGGGGCGACCGGGGAGCTGTTTTTT. This gives the protein CASSYIGATGELFF. Looking up the rest from reference TRBV11-2 and TRBJ2-2 gives the full variable domain: EAGVAQSPRYKIIEKRQSVAFWCNPISGHATLYWYQQILGQGPKLLIQFQNNGVVDDSQLPKDRFSAERLKGVDSTLKIQPAKLEDSAVYLCASSYIGATGELFFGEGSRLTVL.

This clone is a singleton in its sample. The chain carries TRBV30 and TRBJ2-7, with 8 bases lining up with TRBD2. Germline lookup yields CDR1 GTSNPN and CDR2 SVGIG (reference sequence). This CDR3 has 14 amino acids. V was pared by 2 bases and J by 4 bases, with 7 bases of the junction left unmatched. CDR3 protein: CAWSPFAGGYEQYF. As DNA, the CDR3 is TGTGCCTGGAGTCCCTTTGCGGGAGGTTACGAGCAGTACTTC. Full variable domain (rest looked up from reference TRBV30 and TRBJ2-7): SQTIHQWPATLVQPVGSPLSLECTVEGTSNPNLYWYRQAAGRGLQLLFYSVGIGQISSEVPQNLSASRPQDRQFILSSKKLLLSDSGFYLCAWSPFAGGYEQYFGPGTRLTVT.

The V and J genes are TRBV29-1 and TRBJ1-1, with 7 positions matching TRBD1. The V segment lost 4 bases and the J segment 5 bases; nucleotides outside the gene matches: 7. There are 13 residues in the CDR3. Germline CDR1 reads SQVTM; CDR2 reads ANQGSEA. The CDR3 reads CSVVGQGETEAFF. The CDR3 coding sequence is TGCAGCGTTGTAGGGCAGGGGGAGACTGAAGCTTTCTTT. The complete variable domain, with remaining parts taken from reference TRBV29-1 and TRBJ1-1, reads SAVISQKPSRDICQRGTSLTIQCQVDSQVTMMFWYRQQPGQSLTLIATANQGSEATYESGFVIDKFPISRPNLTFSTLTVSNMSPEDSSIYLCSVVGQGETEAFFGQGTRLTVV.

This clone was detected once. The genes are TRBV18 and TRBJ1-2; TRBD1 matches 8 bases. The germline CDR1 and CDR2 sequences are KGHSH and LQKENI. Trimming cost V 3 bases and J 6 bases; bases outside gene matches: 3. The CDR3 length is 13 residues. Here the CDR3 reads CASSPDRADGYTF. CDR3 DNA sequence: TGTGCCAGCTCACCGGACAGGGCGGATGGCTACACCTTC. Drawing the rest from reference TRBV18 and TRBJ1-2, the complete variable domain is NAGVMQNPRHLVRRRGQEARLRCSPMKGHSHVYWYRQLPEEGLKFMVYLQKENIIDESGMPKERFSAEFPKEGPSILRIQQVVRGDSAAYFCASSPDRADGYTFGSGTRLTVV.

The gene calls are TRBV14 and TRBJ2-7, with D perhaps matching TRBD1 (6 bases). CDR1 and CDR2 (germline): SGHDN, FVKESK. This CDR3 spans 15 amino acids. V lost 2 bases and J 2 bases, leaving 13 bases between the germline ends. CDR3: CASSQSWDNTYEQYF. In DNA form, the CDR3 reads TGTGCCAGCAGCCAATCATGGGACAACACCTACGAGCAGTACTTC.

The chain links TRBV12-5 to TRBJ1-2, with a possible D match to TRBD1 (5 bases). Trimming took 4 bases from V and 4 from J, leaving 19 bases between them. Germline CDR1 LGHNT, CDR2 FRNRAP. The length of the CDR3 is 16 residues. This chain's CDR3 is CASGWWDRPSGYGYTF. The CDR3 bases are TGTGCTAGTGGTTGGTGGGACCGACCCTCGGGCTATGGCTACACCTTC.

This clone was counted a single time. The V and J genes are TRBV10-3 and TRBJ2-7; tentatively, D is TRBD1 (8 bases). V lost 6 bases to trimming and J lost 4 bases, with 16 bases between them. Germline CDR1 is ENHRY and CDR2 is SYGVKD. The CDR3 is 14 amino acids. This CDR3 is CAIRPGQGGYEQYF. CDR3 bases: TGTGCCATCAGACCCGGACAGGGAGGGTACGAGCAGTACTTC.

This clone occurred once. The chain has TRBV18 and TRBJ1-3, with D unclear. The CDR3 covers 14 residues. CDR1 and CDR2 from the germline V gene are KGHSH and LQKENI. Trimming stripped 3 bases from V and 0 bases from J, with 6 bases between. The DNA of the CDR3 is TGTGCCAGCTCACCGTATAGCTCTGGAAACACCATATATTTT. Protein product: CASSPYSSGNTIYF.

This chain joins TRBV11-3 and TRBJ2-7; 13 positions agree with TRBD2. In germline, CDR1 is SGHNT, CDR2 YENEEA. The CDR3 runs 18 residues. V was pared by 5 bases and J by 4 bases, with 14 bases of the junction left unmatched. CDR3: CASSPRGTSGTGAYEQYF. The CDR3 DNA sequence: TGTGCCAGCAGCCCTCGGGGGACTAGCGGGACCGGGGCTTACGAGCAGTACTTC.

V usage is TRBV3-1 (or the pseudogene TRBV3-2) and J usage is TRBJ2-1; D remains unclear. CDR3 length: 13 amino acids. Germline CDR1 LGHDT, CDR2 YNNKEL (reference sequence). V lost 2 bases and J lost 4, with 6 bases in between. CDR3 residues: CASSQLEYNEQFF. CDR3 sequence (DNA): TGTGCCAGCAGCCAACTAGAGTACAATGAGCAGTTCTTC.

V gene TRBV30 combines with J gene TRBJ2-1, with D possibly being TRBD2 (5 bases). The CDR3 covers 13 residues. The V end lost 0 bases, the J end lost 4 bases, and 7 bases lay between the germline ends. CDR1 and CDR2 from the germline V gene are GTSNPN and SVGIG (reference sequence). CDR3 sequence: CAWSVGGYNEQFF. The DNA for the CDR3 is TGTGCCTGGAGTGTAGGCGGGTACAATGAGCAGTTCTTC.

V usage is TRBV6-1 and J usage is TRBJ1-2; weak D call: TRBD1 (6 bases). This CDR3 has 13 residues. Per germline, CDR1 MNHNS and CDR2 SASEGT. V shed 2 bases and J shed 5 bases, with 9 bases lying between them. The CDR3 sequence: CASSERGVYGYTF. The CDR3 nucleotides read TGTGCCAGCAGTGAAAGGGGGGTTTATGGCTACACCTTC.

The chain joins TRBV6-5 to TRBJ2-1; 9 bases match TRBD2. V lost 5 bases, J lost 4 bases, and 6 bases stayed unmatched. Germline V gives CDR1 MNHEY, CDR2 SVGAGI. The CDR3 covers 15 residues. CDR3 amino acids: CASSPSGKIYNEQFF. Written as DNA, the CDR3 is TGTGCCAGCAGTCCTAGCGGGAAAATATACAATGAGCAGTTCTTC.

This chain uses TRBV5-6 with TRBJ2-7; 9 bases map to TRBD2. V lost 4 bases, J lost 5 bases, and 10 bases stayed unmatched. Germline loops: CDR1 SGHDT, CDR2 YYEEEE. CDR3 length: 15 residues. In nucleotides, the CDR3 is TGTGCCAGCAGCCCTGGGGGCGGGAGGGTAAACGAGCAGTACTTC. Translated: CASSPGGGRVNEQYF.

This clone was detected once. J is TRBJ1-1 and V is TRBV7-9; D ambiguous. V was shortened by 1 base and J by 7 bases, with 13 bases between the two germline ends. Germline V CDR1 and CDR2: SEHNR, FQNEAQ (reference sequence). This CDR3 contains 14 residues. CDR3 sequence reads: CASSLGVDGREAFF. The CDR3 nucleotides are TGTGCCAGCAGCTTAGGGGTGGACGGACGTGAAGCTTTCTTT.

This chain joins TRBV7-2 and TRBJ2-7; 10 nucleotides agree with TRBD2. The V and J ends lost 1 base and 7 bases, in that order; junction bases with no gene match: 13. This CDR3 has 17 amino acids. CDR1 is SGHTA and CDR2 is FQGNSA in the germline V gene. The CDR3 is CASSLGTSGAIPREQYF. The CDR3 region has the DNA TGTGCCAGCAGCTTAGGCACTAGCGGGGCAATACCGAGGGAGCAGTACTTC.

The chain uses TRBV29-1 and TRBJ2-5; a weak D match, TRBD1 (6 bases). CDR3 length: 14 residues. From germline, CDR1 is SQVTM and CDR2 ANQGSEA. V was shortened by 3 bases and J by 0 bases, with 11 bases between the two germline ends. The CDR3 here is CSVESGVDQETQYF. As DNA, the CDR3 is TGCAGCGTTGAGTCAGGGGTCGACCAAGAGACCCAGTACTTC.